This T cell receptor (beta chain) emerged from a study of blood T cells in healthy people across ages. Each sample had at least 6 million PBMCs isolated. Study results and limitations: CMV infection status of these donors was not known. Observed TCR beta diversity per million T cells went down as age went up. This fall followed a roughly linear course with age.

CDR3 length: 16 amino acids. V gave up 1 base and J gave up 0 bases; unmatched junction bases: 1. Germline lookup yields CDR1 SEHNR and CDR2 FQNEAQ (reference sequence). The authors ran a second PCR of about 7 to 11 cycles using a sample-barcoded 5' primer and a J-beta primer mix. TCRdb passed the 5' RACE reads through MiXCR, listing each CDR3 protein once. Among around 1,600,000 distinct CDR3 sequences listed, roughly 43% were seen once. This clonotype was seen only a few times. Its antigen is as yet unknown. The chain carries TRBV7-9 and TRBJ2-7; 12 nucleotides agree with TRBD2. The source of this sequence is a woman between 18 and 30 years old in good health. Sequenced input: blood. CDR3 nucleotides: TGTGCCAGCAGCTTAGGGACTAGCGGGATCTCCTACGAGCAGTACTTC. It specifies CASSLGTSGISYEQYF.